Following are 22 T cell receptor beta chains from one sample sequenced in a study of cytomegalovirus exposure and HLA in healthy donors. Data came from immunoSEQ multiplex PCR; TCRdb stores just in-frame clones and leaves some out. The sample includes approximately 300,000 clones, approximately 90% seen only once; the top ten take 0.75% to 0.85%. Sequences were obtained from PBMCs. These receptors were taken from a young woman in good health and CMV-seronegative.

This chain's CDR3 is CASSLGPGLAGGTDTQYF. CDR3 nucleotides: TGTGCCAGCAGCTTAGGCCCCGGACTAGCGGGAGGCACAGATACGCAGTATTTT. The chain joins TRBV11-2 to TRBJ2-3; TRBD2 agrees at 13 bases. V shed 1 base and J 1 base; nucleotides not matched to a gene: 5. This CDR3 is built from 18 residues. Germline values: CDR1 SGHAT, CDR2 FQNNGV.

The CDR3 DNA reads as TGTGCCAGTAGTACCCGGACAGGCGGTTATAGCAATCAGCCCCAGCATTTT. Translation gives CASSTRTGGYSNQPQHF. The chain couples TRBV19 to TRBJ1-5; 7 bases match TRBD1. This CDR3 comprises 17 residues. The V segment lost 4 bases and the J segment 0 bases; nucleotides outside the gene matches: 9. CDR1 LNHDA and CDR2 SQIVND come from the germline V gene (reference sequence).

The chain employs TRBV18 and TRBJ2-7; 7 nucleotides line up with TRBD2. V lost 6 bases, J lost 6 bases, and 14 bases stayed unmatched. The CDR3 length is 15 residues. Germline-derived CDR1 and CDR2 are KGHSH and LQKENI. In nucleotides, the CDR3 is TGTGCCAGCTCTTCCCAGGGAGGGCGAGGGGTCGAGCAGTACTTC. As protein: CASSSQGGRGVEQYF. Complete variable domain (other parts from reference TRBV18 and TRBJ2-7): NAGVMQNPRHLVRRRGQEARLRCSPMKGHSHVYWYRQLPEEGLKFMVYLQKENIIDESGMPKERFSAEFPKEGPSILRIQQVVRGDSAAYFCASSSQGGRGVEQYFGPGTRLTVT.

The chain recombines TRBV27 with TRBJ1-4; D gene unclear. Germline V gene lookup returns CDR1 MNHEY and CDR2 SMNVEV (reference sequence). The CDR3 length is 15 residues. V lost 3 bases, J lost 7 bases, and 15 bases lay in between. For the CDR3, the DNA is TGTGCCAGCAGTTTTAGGGAGATGGGAGGTGAAAAACTGTTTTTT. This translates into CASSFREMGGEKLFF. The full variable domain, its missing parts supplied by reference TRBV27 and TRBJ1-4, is EAQVTQNPRYLITVTGKKLTVTCSQNMNHEYMSWYRQDPGLGLRQIYYSMNVEVTDKGDVPEGYKVSRKEKRNFPLILESPSPNQTSLYFCASSFREMGGEKLFFGSGTQLSVL.

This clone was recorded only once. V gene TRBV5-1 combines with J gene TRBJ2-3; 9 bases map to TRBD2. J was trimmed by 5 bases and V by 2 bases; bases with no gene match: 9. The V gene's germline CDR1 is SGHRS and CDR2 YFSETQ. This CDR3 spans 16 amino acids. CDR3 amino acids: CASSLALREGQDTQYF. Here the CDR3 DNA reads TGCGCCAGCAGCTTAGCTCTGCGGGAGGGCCAAGATACGCAGTATTTT.

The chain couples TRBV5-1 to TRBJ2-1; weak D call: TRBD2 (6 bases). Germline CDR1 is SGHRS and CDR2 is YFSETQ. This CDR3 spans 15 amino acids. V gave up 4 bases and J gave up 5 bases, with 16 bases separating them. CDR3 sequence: CASSPDPGANNEQFF. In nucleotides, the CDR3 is TGCGCCAGCAGCCCGGACCCGGGAGCAAACAATGAGCAGTTCTTC.

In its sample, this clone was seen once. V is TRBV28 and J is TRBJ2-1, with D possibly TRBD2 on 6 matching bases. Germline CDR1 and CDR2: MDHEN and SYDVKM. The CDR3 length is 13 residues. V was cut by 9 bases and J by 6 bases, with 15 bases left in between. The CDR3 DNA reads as TGTGCCAGGCGCCCGGGAGAGCTCAATGAGCAGTTCTTC. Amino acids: CARRPGELNEQFF.

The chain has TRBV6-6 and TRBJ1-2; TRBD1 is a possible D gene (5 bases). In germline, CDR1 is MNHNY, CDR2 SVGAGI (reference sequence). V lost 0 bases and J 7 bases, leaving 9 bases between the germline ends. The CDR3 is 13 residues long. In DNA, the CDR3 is TGTGCCAGCAGTTACTCGGGCGGGGCTGGCTACACCTTC. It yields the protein CASSYSGGAGYTF.

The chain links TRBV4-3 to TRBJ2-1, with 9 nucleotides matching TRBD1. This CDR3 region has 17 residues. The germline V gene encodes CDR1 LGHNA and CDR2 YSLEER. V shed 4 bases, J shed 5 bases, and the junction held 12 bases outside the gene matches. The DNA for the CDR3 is TGCGCCAGCAGCCTAACGTCGGGGACAGGGACCGACAATGAGCAGTTCTTC. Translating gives CASSLTSGTGTDNEQFF.

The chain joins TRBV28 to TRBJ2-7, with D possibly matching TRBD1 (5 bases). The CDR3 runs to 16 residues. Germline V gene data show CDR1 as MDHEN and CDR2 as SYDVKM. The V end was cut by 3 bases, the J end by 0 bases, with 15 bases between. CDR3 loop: CASSFQLTGFSYEQYF. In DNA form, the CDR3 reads TGTGCCAGCAGTTTTCAGCTTACAGGATTCTCCTACGAGCAGTACTTC. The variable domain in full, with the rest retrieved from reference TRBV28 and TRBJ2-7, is DVKVTQSSRYLVKRTGEKVFLECVQDMDHENMFWYRQDPGLGLRLIYFSYDVKMKEKGDIPEGYSVSREKKERFSLILESASTNQTSMYLCASSFQLTGFSYEQYFGPGTRLTVT.

CDR3 nucleotide sequence: TGTGCCAGCAGTCCCACAAACCCTTATGGCTACACCTTC. This encodes CASSPTNPYGYTF. V gene TRBV6-5 combines with J gene TRBJ1-2; no firm D call. CDR1 is MNHEY, CDR2 SVGAGI, per germline. Trimming removed 5 bases from V and 5 bases from J, with 12 bases in between. The CDR3 totals 13 residues.

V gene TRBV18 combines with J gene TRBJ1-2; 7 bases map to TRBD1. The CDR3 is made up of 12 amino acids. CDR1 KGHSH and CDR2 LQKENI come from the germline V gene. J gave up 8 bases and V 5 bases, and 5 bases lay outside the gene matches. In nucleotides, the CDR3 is TGTGCCAGCTCATACAGGGGTGACGGCTACACCTTC. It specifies CASSYRGDGYTF.

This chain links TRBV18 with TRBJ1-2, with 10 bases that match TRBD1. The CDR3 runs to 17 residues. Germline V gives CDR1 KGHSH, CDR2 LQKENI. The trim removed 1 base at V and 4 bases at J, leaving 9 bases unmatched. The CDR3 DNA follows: TGTGCCAGCTCACCACAGAACCCCGGGACAGGGGCCTATGGCTACACCTTC. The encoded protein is CASSPQNPGTGAYGYTF.

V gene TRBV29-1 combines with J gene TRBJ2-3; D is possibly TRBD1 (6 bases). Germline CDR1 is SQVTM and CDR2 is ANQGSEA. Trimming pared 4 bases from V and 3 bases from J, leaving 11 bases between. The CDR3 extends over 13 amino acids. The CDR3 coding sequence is TGCAGCGTTGGGCCGCAGGGGACAGATACGCAGTATTTT. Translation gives CSVGPQGTDTQYF.

CDR3: CASSREGLYEQYF. The CDR3 region has the DNA TGTGCCAGCAGCCGCGAGGGACTCTACGAGCAGTACTTC. V usage is TRBV11-2 and J usage is TRBJ2-7; D perhaps matches TRBD2 (6 bases). Germline CDR1 SGHAT, CDR2 FQNNGV. The CDR3 is 13 amino acids. V was pared by 5 bases and J by 3 bases, with 11 bases between.

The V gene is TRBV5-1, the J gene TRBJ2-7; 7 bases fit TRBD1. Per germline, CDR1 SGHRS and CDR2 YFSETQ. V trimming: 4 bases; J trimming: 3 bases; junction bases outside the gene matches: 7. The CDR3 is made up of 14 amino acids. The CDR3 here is CASSAGNRGYEQYF. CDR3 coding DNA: TGCGCCAGCAGCGCAGGGAACAGGGGCTACGAGCAGTACTTC.

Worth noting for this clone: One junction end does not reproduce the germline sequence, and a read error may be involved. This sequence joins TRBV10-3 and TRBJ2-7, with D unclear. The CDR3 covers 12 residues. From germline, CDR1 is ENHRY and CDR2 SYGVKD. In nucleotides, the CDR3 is TGTGCCATCAGTGAGCTCTCCGACGAGCAGTACTTC. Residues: CAISELSDEQYF.

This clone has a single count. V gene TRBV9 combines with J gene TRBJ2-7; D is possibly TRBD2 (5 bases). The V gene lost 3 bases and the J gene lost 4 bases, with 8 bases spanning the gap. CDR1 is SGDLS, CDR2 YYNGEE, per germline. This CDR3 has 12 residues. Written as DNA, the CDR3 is TGTGCCAGCAGCGGAGAGGGATACGAGCAGTACTTC. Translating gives CASSGEGYEQYF.

CDR3 in amino acids: CASSRTSGTPYNEQFF. The CDR3, as DNA: TGTGCCAGTAGTCGGACTAGCGGGACTCCCTACAATGAGCAGTTCTTC. The chain has TRBV19 and TRBJ2-1, with 12 bases lining up with TRBD2. The germline CDR1 and CDR2 sequences are LNHDA and SQIVND (reference sequence). CDR3 length equals 16 residues. The J segment lost 2 bases and the V segment lost 5 bases, leaving 4 bases of the junction unmatched.

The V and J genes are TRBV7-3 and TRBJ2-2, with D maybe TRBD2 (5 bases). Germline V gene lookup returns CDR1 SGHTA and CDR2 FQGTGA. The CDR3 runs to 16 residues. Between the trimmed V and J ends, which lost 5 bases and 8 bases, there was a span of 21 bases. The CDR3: CASSTRGAEAGGELFF. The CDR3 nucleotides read TGTGCCAGCAGCACCCGAGGAGCGGAGGCAGGAGGGGAGCTGTTTTTT. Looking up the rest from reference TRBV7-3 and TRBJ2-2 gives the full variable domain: GAGVSQTPSNKVTEKGKYVELRCDPISGHTALYWYRQSLGQGPEFLIYFQGTGAADDSGLPNDRFFAVRPEGSVSTLKIQRTERGDSAVYLCASSTRGAEAGGELFFGEGSRLTVL.

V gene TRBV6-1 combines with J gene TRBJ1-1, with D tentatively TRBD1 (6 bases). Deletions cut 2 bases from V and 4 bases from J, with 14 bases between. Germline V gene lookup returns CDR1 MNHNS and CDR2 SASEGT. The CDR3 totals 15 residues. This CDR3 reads CASSESGVGGTEAFF. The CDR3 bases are TGTGCCAGCAGTGAATCAGGGGTTGGCGGCACTGAAGCTTTCTTT.

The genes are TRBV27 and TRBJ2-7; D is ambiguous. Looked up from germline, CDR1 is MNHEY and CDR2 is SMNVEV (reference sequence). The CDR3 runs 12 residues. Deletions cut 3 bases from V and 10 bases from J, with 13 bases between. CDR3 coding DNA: TGTGCCAGCAGTTTTTGTCTTCGCACACAGTACTTC. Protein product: CASSFCLRTQYF.